Below, 10 T cell receptor beta chains from the same sample are listed, as sequenced in a study of blood T cell repertoires in COVID-19. Some clones are missing from TCRdb's copy, which holds only in-frame ones; the method was immunoSEQ multiplex PCR. The sample lists 310,000 or so clones, around 91% occurring once. Sequenced sample: PBMCs or T cells enriched from blood (not recorded which). Source of these receptors: a woman aged 40 to 50 who had recovered from COVID-19.

J is TRBJ1-2 and V is TRBV24-1, with 8 positions matching TRBD1. V gave up 2 bases and J gave up 4 bases; unmatched junction bases: 5. This CDR3 contains 15 residues. Germline loops: CDR1 KGHDR, CDR2 SFDVKD. The CDR3 loop is CATSDSVGTGYGYTF. For the CDR3, the DNA is TGTGCCACCAGTGATTCAGTCGGGACAGGCTATGGCTACACCTTC.

The rearrangement joins TRBV12-3 or TRBV12-4 to TRBJ1-1, with unresolved D. Trimming cost V 5 bases and J 1 base, with 8 bases left between them. The CDR3 contains 13 residues. DNA of the CDR3: TGTGCCAGCAGTCTCAAGAGGAACACTGAAGCTTTCTTT. This gives the protein CASSLKRNTEAFF.

The gene calls are TRBV7-2 and TRBJ2-6; a possible D gene is TRBD2 (6 bases). CDR3 length: 17 residues. Trimming pared 5 bases from V and 2 bases from J, leaving 16 bases between. The germline V gene has CDR1 SGHTA and CDR2 FQGNSA. DNA for the CDR3: TGTGCCAGCAGCCCACCCGGCGGAGGGGCTGGGGCCAACGTCCTGACTTTC. Translated, it gives CASSPPGGGAGANVLTF.

The chain employs TRBV12-2 and TRBJ2-1; TRBD2 is taken as the D call from the table, unchecked against the DNA. TRBV12-2 is a pseudogene. The CDR3 is 19 residues long. The CDR3, as DNA: TGTGCAAGTCGCCCTAGGAGGGCGGGAGATACTATCTGCTACAATGAGCAGTTCTTC. It translates to CASRPRRAGDTICYNEQFF.

The chain joins TRBV7-9 to TRBJ1-2, with D maybe TRBD1 (6 bases). Trimming pared 2 bases from V and 1 base from J, leaving 11 bases between. The CDR3 has 15 residues. Germline V gene lookup returns CDR1 SEHNR and CDR2 FQNEAQ (reference sequence). The CDR3 region is CASSLTDSLNYGYTF. In DNA form, the CDR3 reads TGTGCCAGCAGCTTAACGGACAGCCTTAACTATGGCTACACCTTC.

The CDR3 here is CASSRPGSYGYTF. For the CDR3, the DNA is TGCGCCAGCAGCAGACCAGGTAGCTATGGCTACACCTTC. The rearrangement joins TRBV4-1 to TRBJ1-2; D unclear. This CDR3 contains 13 residues. Deletions cut 5 bases from V and 4 bases from J, with 11 bases between. Germline CDR1 reads MGHRA; CDR2 reads YSYEKL.

The chain uses TRBV4-1 and TRBJ2-2, with 11 nucleotides matching TRBD2. Germline trimming cut 2 bases from V and 3 bases from J; bases unmatched to any gene: 2. Germline CDR1 and CDR2: MGHRA and YSYEKL. This CDR3 has 16 amino acids. The CDR3 nucleotides read TGCGCCAGCAGCCAAAGACTAGCGGGATACACCGGGGAGCTGTTTTTT. Translating it yields CASSQRLAGYTGELFF.

V and J are TRBV19 and TRBJ2-7; tentatively, D is TRBD2 (6 bases). CDR1 and CDR2 (germline): LNHDA, SQIVND (reference sequence). The CDR3 consists of 16 residues. Trimming left V 5 bases short and J 0 bases short, with 17 bases between. CDR3: CASSSNGGGASYEQYF. CDR3 coding DNA: TGTGCCAGTAGTTCAAATGGCGGCGGGGCCTCCTACGAGCAGTACTTC.

The chain uses TRBV3-1 (or the pseudogene TRBV3-2) and TRBJ2-6, with D possibly being TRBD2 (6 bases). The CDR3 has 16 amino acids. The V and J ends lost 1 base and 0 bases respectively, with 7 bases between them. Germline V gives CDR1 LGHDT, CDR2 YNNKEL (reference sequence). The CDR3 sequence: CASSQGRVSGANVLTF. CDR3 DNA: TGTGCCAGCAGCCAAGGGAGGGTCTCTGGGGCCAACGTCCTGACTTTC.

The rearrangement joins TRBV15 to TRBJ1-6; TRBD1 might be the D (6 bases). The CDR3 has 15 amino acids. From germline, CDR1 is LNHNV and CDR2 YYDKDF (reference sequence). V dropped 6 bases and J dropped 6 bases, with 15 bases sitting between them. The DNA for the CDR3 is TGTGCCACCAGGGCCACAGGGAATCCTAATTCACCCCTCCACTTT. Its translation is CATRATGNPNSPLHF.